The present TCR beta chain was sequenced within a study of shared clonotypes between healthy human individuals. Across the whole study: CD4 naive and memory got three plates each, CD8 naive two, CD8 memory one.

Profiled with immunoSEQ multiplex PCR; TCRdb holds only in-frame clones, not every one. The profile shows about 190,000 clones, approximately 61% of them singletons. The germline CDR1 and CDR2 sequences are MDHEN and SYDVKM. The CDR3 is 16 residues long. Trimming took 3 bases from V and 2 from J; bases not matched to a gene: 5. Specimen: memory CD4+ T cells sorted from blood. The subset was: CD45RA-negative fraction. The chain couples TRBV28 to TRBJ1-5, with 9 nucleotides matching TRBD1. The clonotype comes from a man younger than 40 in good health. The CDR3 is CASSLGRTGGNQPQHF. In DNA form, the CDR3 reads TGTGCCAGCAGTTTGGGCCGGACAGGGGGCAATCAGCCCCAGCATTTT.